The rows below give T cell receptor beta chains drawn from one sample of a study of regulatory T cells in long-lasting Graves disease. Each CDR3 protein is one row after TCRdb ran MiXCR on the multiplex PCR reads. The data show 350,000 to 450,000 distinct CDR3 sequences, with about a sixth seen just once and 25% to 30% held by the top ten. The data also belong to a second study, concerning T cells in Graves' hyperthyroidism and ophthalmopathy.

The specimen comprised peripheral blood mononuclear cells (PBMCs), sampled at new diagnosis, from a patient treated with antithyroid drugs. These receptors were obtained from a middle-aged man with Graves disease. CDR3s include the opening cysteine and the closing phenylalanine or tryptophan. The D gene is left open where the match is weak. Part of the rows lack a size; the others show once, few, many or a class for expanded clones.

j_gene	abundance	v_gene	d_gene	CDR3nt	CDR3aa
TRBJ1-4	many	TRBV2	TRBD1	TGTGCCAGCAGTGCTCTATGGACAGGCGGTGAAAAACTGTTTTTT	CASSALWTGGEKLFF
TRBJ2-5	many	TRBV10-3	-	TGTGCCATCAGGGATAGCCGCAGCATCGAGACCCAGTACTTC	CAIRDSRSIETQYF
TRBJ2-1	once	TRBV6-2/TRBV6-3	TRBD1	TGTGCCAGCAGCAGGGACAGCACCATTGGTGAGCAGTTCTTC	CASSRDSTIGEQFF
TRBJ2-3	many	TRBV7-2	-	TGTGCCAGCAGCCGAGACCGCACAGATACGCAGTATTTT	CASSRDRTDTQYF
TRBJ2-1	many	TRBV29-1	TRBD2	TGCAGCGCCCAGGGGCGGGGGGGCCTAGGAGAGCAGTTCTTC	CSAQGRGGLGEQFF
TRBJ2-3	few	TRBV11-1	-	TGTGTCAGCAGCCCACAGCTAGAGACGGCGCAGTATTTT	CVSSPQLETAQYF
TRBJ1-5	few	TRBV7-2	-	TGTGCCAGCAGCTTAATCGGTATAGGTAATCAGCCCCAGCATTTT	CASSLIGIGNQPQHF
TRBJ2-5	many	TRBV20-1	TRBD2	TGCAGTGCTAGAGATGGACTAGCGGGGACCCAGTACTTC	CSARDGLAGTQYF
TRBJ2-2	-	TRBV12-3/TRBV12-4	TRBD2	TGTGCCAGCACCCCTGGGCTAGCGGGGGCCGGGGAGCTGTTTTTT	CASTPGLAGAGELFF
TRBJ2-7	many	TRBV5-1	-	TGCGCCAGCAGCACCGGGACAAACGCCGAGCAGTACTTC	CASSTGTNAEQYF
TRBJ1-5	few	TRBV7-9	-	TGTGCCAGCAGCTTTGGGGCAGTTAATAGCAATCAGCCCCAGCATTTT	CASSFGAVNSNQPQHF
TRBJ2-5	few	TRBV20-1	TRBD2	TGCAGTGCCCCCAAGCGGGGTCTAGAGACCCAGTACTTC	CSAPKRGLETQYF
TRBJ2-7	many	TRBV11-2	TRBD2	TGTGCCAGCAAAAGGAACTTGCGGACTAGCGGGGGCTACGAGCAGTACTTC	CASKRNLRTSGGYEQYF
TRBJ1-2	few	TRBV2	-	TGTGCCAGCAGTGAACACCCCGGCAGGGGCGGTTACGGCTACACCTTC	CASSEHPGRGGYGYTF
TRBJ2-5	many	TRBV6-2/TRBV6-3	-	TGTGCCAGCAGCGTGGGACATCAGAGAGAGACCCAGTACTTC	CASSVGHQRETQYF
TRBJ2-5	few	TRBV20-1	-	TGCAGTGCTAGAGTGGTAGGGAAAGAGACCCAGTACTTC	CSARVVGKETQYF
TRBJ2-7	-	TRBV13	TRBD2	TGTGCCAGCAGCTCCCAGGGCCCCATTCGCTTACTAGCGGGCCCTCTGTACGAGCAGTACTTC	CASSSQGPIRLLAGPLYEQYF
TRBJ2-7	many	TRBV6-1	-	TGTGCCAGCGATGCGGGGGCCGCTTCCCGCGAGCAGTACTTC	CASDAGAASREQYF
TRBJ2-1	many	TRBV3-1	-	TGTGCCAGCACTCGACGGGGGCGGAATGAGCAGTTCTTC	CASTRRGRNEQFF
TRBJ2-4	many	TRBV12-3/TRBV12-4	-	TGTGCCAGCAGCCGGACAGACCTTCGGTACTTC	CASSRTDLRYF
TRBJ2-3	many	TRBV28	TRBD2	TGTGCCAGCAGTTTACCGACTAGCGGGTTATCTAGCACAGATACGCAGTATTTT	CASSLPTSGLSSTDTQYF
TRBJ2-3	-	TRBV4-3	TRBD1	TGCGCCAGCAGCCAAAACCCGGGACAGGGGGCAGATACGCAGTATTTT	CASSQNPGQGADTQYF
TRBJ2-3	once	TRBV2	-	TGTGCCAGCAGTGAGGAATGGGCTAGTCGAGCAGATACGCAGTATTTT	CASSEEWASRADTQYF
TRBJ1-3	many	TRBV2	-	TGTGCCAGCAGGGCTAAGGGGGGGTTGGGCCACTCTGGAAACACCATATATTTT	CASRAKGGLGHSGNTIYF
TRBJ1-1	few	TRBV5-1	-	TGCGCCAGCAGCGGGGGACCTTGGAACACTGAAGCTTTCTTT	CASSGGPWNTEAFF
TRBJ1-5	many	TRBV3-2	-	TGTGCCAGCAGCCAAAAAGGACAGCCTTTTCAGCCCCAGCATTTT	CASSQKGQPFQPQHF
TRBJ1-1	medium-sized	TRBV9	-	TGTGCCAGCCAAGGATCGAACACTGAAGCTTTCTTT	CASQGSNTEAFF
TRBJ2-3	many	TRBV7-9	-	TGTGCCAGCATGTCCTTAAGGCCTGATACGCAGTATTTT	CASMSLRPDTQYF
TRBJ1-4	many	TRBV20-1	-	TGCAGTGCCGCAAATCCGGGGGCGATACGGGAAAAACTGTTTTTT	CSAANPGAIREKLFF
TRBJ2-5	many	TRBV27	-	TGTGCCAGCAGTTTAGGACGAACGGGGACCCAGTACTTC	CASSLGRTGTQYF
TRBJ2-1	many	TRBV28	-	TGTGCCAGCACCTCAGGGGGCGGGGGGGCATTAGGTGAGCAGTTCTTC	CASTSGGGGALGEQFF
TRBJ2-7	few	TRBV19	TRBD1	TGTGCCAGTAGTCTTGGACAGGGGATCAACGAGCAGTACTTC	CASSLGQGINEQYF
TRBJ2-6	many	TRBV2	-	TGTGCCAGCAGTGGGGGGAATGGGGCCAACGTCCTGACTTTC	CASSGGNGANVLTF
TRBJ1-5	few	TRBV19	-	TGTGCCAGTGGGGATTTGGGACAGCCCCAGCATTTT	CASGDLGQPQHF
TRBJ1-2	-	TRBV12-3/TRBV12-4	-	TGTGCCAGCAGCCTAGCGGGGGTTGATGGCTACACCTTC	CASSLAGVDGYTF
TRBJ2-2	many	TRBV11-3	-	TGTGCCAGCAGCAGTGACAGGCCCGCGAACACCGGGGAGCTGTTTTTT	CASSSDRPANTGELFF
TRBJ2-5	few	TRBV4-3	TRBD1	TGCGCCAGCAGCCAACTTACCGGGACAGCGAGACAAGAGACCCAGTACTTC	CASSQLTGTARQETQYF
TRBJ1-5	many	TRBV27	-	TGTGCCAGCAGTTTAACGGATTCGGGCAATCAGCCCCAGCATTTT	CASSLTDSGNQPQHF
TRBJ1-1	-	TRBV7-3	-	TGTGCCAGCAGCTTAAATGGGAATTCTCCTGAAGCTTTCTTT	CASSLNGNSPEAFF
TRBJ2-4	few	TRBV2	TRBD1	TGTGCCAGCAGAGCGACAGGGGGCTTGAACATTCAGTACTTC	CASRATGGLNIQYF
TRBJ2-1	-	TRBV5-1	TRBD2	TGCGCCAGCAGGCGAGGGACTAGCGGGCTCTATGAGCAGTTCTTC	CASRRGTSGLYEQFF
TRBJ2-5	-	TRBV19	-	TGTGCCAGTGGGAGTGGGGGAGAGACCCAGTACTTC	CASGSGGETQYF
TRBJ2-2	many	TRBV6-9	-	TGTGCCAGCAGTTACTCCTACACCGGGGAGCTGTTTTTT	CASSYSYTGELFF
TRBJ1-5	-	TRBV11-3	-	TGTGCCAGCAGCTGTGAAAGCCAGCCCCAGCATTTT	CASSCESQPQHF
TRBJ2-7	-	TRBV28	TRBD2	TGTGCCAGCAGTCTCCCGGGGGGAGCCTACGAGCAGTACTTC	CASSLPGGAYEQYF
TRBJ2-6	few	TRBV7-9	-	TGTGCCAGCAGTAATACTAGGAGCTCTGGGGCCAACGTCCTGACTTTC	CASSNTRSSGANVLTF
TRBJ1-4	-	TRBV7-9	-	TGTGCCAGCAGCTTAATCCCTCCTAATGAAAAACTGTTTTTT	CASSLIPPNEKLFF
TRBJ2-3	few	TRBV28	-	TGTGCCAGCAGTGCAGGACTACCATACACAGATACGCAGTATTTT	CASSAGLPYTDTQYF
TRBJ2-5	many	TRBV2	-	TGTGCCAGCAGTGAATTCCAGACGCTAGGCCAGTACTTC	CASSEFQTLGQYF
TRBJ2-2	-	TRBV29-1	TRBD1	TGCAGCGTTGAAGATGAGTTCGGACAGGGGGCGGTCGGGGAGCTGTTTTTT	CSVEDEFGQGAVGELFF
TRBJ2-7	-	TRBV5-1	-	TGCGCCAGCAGCTTGGTGGACCTCTCCTACGAGCAGTACTTC	CASSLVDLSYEQYF
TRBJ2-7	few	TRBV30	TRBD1	TGTGCCTGGAGCGGACCCTCTGACAGGGGCTACGAGCAGTACTTC	CAWSGPSDRGYEQYF
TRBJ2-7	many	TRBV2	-	TGTGCCAGCAGCAATATTGACGAGCAGTACTTC	CASSNIDEQYF
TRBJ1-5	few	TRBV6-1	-	TGTGCCAGCAGTGAACATAGGTGGAGCAATCAGCCCCAGCATTTT	CASSEHRWSNQPQHF
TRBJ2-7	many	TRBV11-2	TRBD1	TGTGCCAGCAGCTTCACCGGGACAGACAACGAGCAGTACTTC	CASSFTGTDNEQYF
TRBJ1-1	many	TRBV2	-	TGTGCCAGCAGTGAGGTGGGGGGGCCCCAGTTGAGCGCTTTCTTT	CASSEVGGPQLSAFF
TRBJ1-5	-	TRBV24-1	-	TGTGCCACCAGTGATGGAGTCCATGGAAATCAGCCCCAGCATTTT	CATSDGVHGNQPQHF
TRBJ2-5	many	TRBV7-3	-	TGTGCCAGCAGCTTCAGGGACCAAGAGACCCAGTACTTC	CASSFRDQETQYF
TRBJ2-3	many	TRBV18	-	TGTGCCAGCTCACCTGGGGGACCGGGCACAGATACGCAGTATTTT	CASSPGGPGTDTQYF